Shown below are 30 T cell receptor beta chains from a single sample sequenced in a study of CD8 T cells in Susac syndrome. cDNA came from about 0.51 to 1 ug RNA primed by random hexamers. TCRdb independently ran MiXCR on the immunoSEQ multiplex PCR reads; one entry per CDR3 protein. The sample lists approximately 180,000 distinct CDR3 sequences, 90% to 97% occurring once. The sample comprised CD4+ T cells from PBMCs. All receptors derive from a human donor with multiple sclerosis.

This clonotype was seen more than once but under ten times. J is TRBJ2-3 and V is TRBV7-8; 12 bases line up with TRBD2. With 5 bases clipped from V and 2 bases from J, the junction kept 8 bases outside the gene matches. The CDR3 contains 17 residues. The germline CDR1 and CDR2 sequences are SGHVS and FQNEAQ. CDR3 region: CASSPRLAGEITDTQYF. For the CDR3, the DNA is TGTGCCAGCAGCCCCCGACTAGCGGGGGAGATCACAGATACGCAGTATTTT.

The chain is built from TRBV7-2 and TRBJ1-6, with D uncertain. Germline CDR1 reads SGHTA; CDR2 reads FQGNSA. The length of the CDR3 is 12 residues. Trimming stripped 2 bases from V and 14 bases from J, with 10 bases between. CDR3 in amino acids: CASSLPDWTLHF. The CDR3 coding sequence is TGTGCCAGCAGCTTACCTGACTGGACCCTCCACTTT.

The CDR3 nucleotides read TGTGCCACCAGAGACAGGGGGAACACCGGGGAGCTGTTTTTT. Translating gives CATRDRGNTGELFF. The V and J genes are TRBV25-1 and TRBJ2-2, with 8 bases lining up with TRBD1. CDR1 and CDR2 (germline): MGHDK, SYGVNS. The junction had 5 bases not matched to a gene; V was cut back by 10 bases and J by 1 base. The CDR3 is made up of 14 amino acids.

The chain joins TRBV4-1 to TRBJ2-7; 8 bases are a match to TRBD1. With 3 bases clipped from V and 1 base from J, the junction kept 5 bases outside the gene matches. The CDR3 has 15 residues. Per the germline V gene, CDR1 is MGHRA and CDR2 is YSYEKL. CDR3 protein: CASSHRRDRSYEQYF. The CDR3 DNA sequence: TGCGCCAGCAGCCACCGAAGGGACAGGTCCTACGAGCAGTACTTC.

This clonotype occurred a few times. Germline and junction disagree at one end, which may indicate a read error. The chain has TRBV12-3 or TRBV12-4 and TRBJ2-7; TRBD2 matches 7 bases. CDR3 length: 12 amino acids. This chain's CDR3 is CASSLAGYEQYF. CDR3 nucleotides: TGTGCCAGCAGCTTAGCGGGTTACGAGCAGTACTTC.

This rearrangement joins TRBV28 to TRBJ2-7; the D gene is possibly TRBD1 (6 bases). The CDR3 is 15 residues long. The V and J ends lost 6 bases and 2 bases respectively, with 17 bases between them. Germline lookup yields CDR1 MDHEN and CDR2 SYDVKM. CDR3 nucleotides: TGTGCCAGCAGGCCTGGGGGACAATCGGCCTACGAGCAGTACTTC. Residues: CASRPGGQSAYEQYF.

This sequence joins TRBV30 and TRBJ2-5; the D call may be TRBD1 or TRBD2 (6 bases each). The CDR3 totals 13 residues. Trimming shortened V by 2 bases and J by 1 base, and 8 bases separated the two germline ends. Germline CDR1 is GTSNPN and CDR2 is SVGIG (reference sequence). The CDR3 reads CAWSWGAQETQYF. CDR3 coding DNA: TGTGCCTGGAGTTGGGGGGCCCAAGAGACCCAGTACTTC.

The chain is built from TRBV3-1 and TRBJ1-2, with D tentatively TRBD1 (6 bases). This CDR3 has 14 amino acids. Germline CDR1 is LGHDT and CDR2 is YNNKEL (reference sequence). V dropped 3 bases and J dropped 4 bases, with 12 bases sitting between them. Here the CDR3 reads CASSHSDSSYGYTF. The DNA for the CDR3 is TGTGCCAGCAGCCACTCGGACAGCTCCTATGGCTACACCTTC.

DNA of the CDR3: TGTGCCAGCAGTCCCGGGGGTATTATAGTTGGACTGTTTTTT. Protein sequence: CASSPGGIIVGLFF. The rearrangement uses TRBV12-3 or TRBV12-4 and TRBJ1-4; D is perhaps TRBD1 (5 bases). This CDR3 comprises 14 residues. Between the trimmed V and J ends, which lost 5 bases and 13 bases, there was a span of 20 bases.

V is TRBV28 and J is TRBJ1-1, with D unresolved. V lost 6 bases and J 6 bases, leaving 11 bases between the germline ends. This CDR3 region has 12 residues. Germline CDR1 and CDR2: MDHEN and SYDVKM. CDR3 sequence: CASRRPGAEAFF. CDR3 sequence (DNA): TGTGCCAGCAGACGGCCGGGTGCTGAAGCTTTCTTT.

CDR3: CAWSFGLVYEQYF. The CDR3 DNA reads as TGTGCCTGGAGCTTTGGGTTGGTGTACGAGCAGTACTTC. The chain carries TRBV30 and TRBJ2-7; D remains ambiguous. Germline values: CDR1 GTSNPN, CDR2 SVGIG (reference sequence). Trimming pared 3 bases from V and 4 bases from J, leaving 13 bases between. This CDR3 is built from 13 residues.

The V call is TRBV7-9, the J call TRBJ2-7; TRBD1 matches 8 bases. V was pared by 1 base and J by 0 bases, with 2 bases of the junction left unmatched. The CDR3 is 15 amino acids. Germline CDR1 is SEHNR and CDR2 is FQNEAQ (reference sequence). The CDR3 protein is CASSLGTGNSYEQYF. The CDR3 DNA is TGTGCCAGCAGCTTAGGGACAGGGAACTCCTACGAGCAGTACTTC.

The chain combines TRBV7-8 with TRBJ2-1; D gene uncertain. The CDR3 runs to 13 residues. V was trimmed by 5 bases and J by 2 bases, leaving 7 bases between them. CDR1 is SGHVS, CDR2 FQNEAQ, per germline. CDR3 region: CASSPIPYNEQFF. In DNA, the CDR3 is TGTGCCAGCAGCCCTATTCCCTACAATGAGCAGTTCTTC.

The chain combines TRBV25-1 with TRBJ1-1; D call uncertain. The CDR3 contains 12 residues. From germline, CDR1 is MGHDK and CDR2 SYGVNS. Trimming took 1 base from V and 1 from J, leaving 1 base between them. Written as DNA, the CDR3 is TGTGCCAGCAGTGAATGGAACACTGAAGCTTTCTTT. Translating it yields CASSEWNTEAFF.

This CDR3 reads CSVLGARFTSTDTQYF. In nucleotides, the CDR3 is TGCAGCGTTTTGGGGGCGCGGTTCACTAGCACAGATACGCAGTATTTT. The chain is built from TRBV29-1 and TRBJ2-3; tentatively, D is TRBD1 (6 bases). The CDR3 extends over 16 amino acids. Germline V lookup: CDR1 SQVTM, CDR2 ANQGSEA. V lost 5 bases, J lost 0 bases, and 18 bases lay in between.

The chain carries TRBV6-6 and TRBJ1-5, with TRBD1 matching 8 bases. J lost 2 bases, V lost 5 bases, and 8 bases had no gene match. CDR1 and CDR2 from the germline V gene are MNHNY and SVGAGI (reference sequence). The CDR3 extends over 16 amino acids. In DNA, the CDR3 is TGTGCCAGCAGTCCAGGACAGGGTCTGGGCAATCAGCCCCAGCATTTT. Residues: CASSPGQGLGNQPQHF.

This clonotype was counted a single time. The chain is built from TRBV20-1 and TRBJ1-2, with a possible D match to TRBD1 (6 bases). V lost 3 bases to trimming and J lost 6 bases, with 11 bases between them. CDR1 and CDR2 from the germline V gene are DFQATT and SNEGSKA (reference sequence). CDR3 length: 12 residues. The CDR3 region is CSASRGGDGYTF. CDR3 DNA sequence: TGCAGTGCTAGCAGGGGAGGGGATGGCTACACCTTC.

V is TRBV29-1 and J is TRBJ1-2, with D perhaps matching TRBD1 (6 bases). Trimming pared 1 base from V and 6 bases from J, leaving 21 bases between. CDR1 is SQVTM and CDR2 is ANQGSEA in the germline V gene. The CDR3 has 16 amino acids. The chain's CDR3 is CSVEGSSGTRVDGYTF. The CDR3 coding sequence is TGCAGCGTTGAAGGCTCTTCCGGGACACGCGTAGATGGCTACACCTTC. Full variable domain (missing parts from reference TRBV29-1 and TRBJ1-2): SAVISQKPSRDICQRGTSLTIQCQVDSQVTMMFWYRQQPGQSLTLIATANQGSEATYESGFVIDKFPISRPNLTFSTLTVSNMSPEDSSIYLCSVEGSSGTRVDGYTFGSGTRLTVV.

The V call is TRBV30, the J call TRBJ2-3, with D possibly matching TRBD1 (8 bases). The CDR3 consists of 14 residues. Trimming shortened V by 0 bases and J by 8 bases, and 15 bases separated the two germline ends. CDR1 is GTSNPN, CDR2 SVGIG, per germline (reference sequence). The CDR3 loop is CAWSVLHRGGTQYF. The CDR3 DNA reads as TGTGCCTGGAGTGTACTCCACAGGGGGGGTACGCAGTATTTT.

The DNA for the CDR3 is TGCAGCGGCGGCGGGGGGAGGGAGACCCAGTACTTC. Encoded protein: CSGGGGRETQYF. This sequence joins TRBV29-1 and TRBJ2-5; 8 nucleotides match TRBD2. The V gene end was trimmed by 7 bases and the J gene end by 5 bases; junction bases not matched to a gene: 6. Germline CDR1 is SQVTM and CDR2 is ANQGSEA. The CDR3 is 12 residues long.

The chain employs TRBV20-1 and TRBJ1-4; D is unresolved. The CDR3 runs 13 residues. Trimming cost V 3 bases and J 4 bases, with 9 bases left between them. CDR1 and CDR2 from the germline V gene are DFQATT and SNEGSKA (reference sequence). The CDR3 loop is CSAREGFNEKLFF. CDR3 sequence (DNA): TGCAGTGCTAGGGAGGGTTTTAATGAAAAACTGTTTTTT.

This clonotype was detected only once. The chain couples TRBV30 to TRBJ2-7, with D possibly TRBD2 on 6 matching bases. The CDR3 has 12 residues. CDR1 is GTSNPN and CDR2 is SVGIG in the germline V gene (reference sequence). Trimming cost V 6 bases and J 0 bases, with 9 bases left between them. CDR3 region: CACGGISYEQYF. The CDR3 nucleotides are TGTGCCTGCGGGGGTATCTCCTACGAGCAGTACTTC. The variable domain in full, with the rest retrieved from reference TRBV30 and TRBJ2-7, is SQTIHQWPATLVQPVGSPLSLECTVEGTSNPNLYWYRQAAGRGLQLLFYSVGIGQISSEVPQNLSASRPQDRQFILSSKKLLLSDSGFYLCACGGISYEQYFGPGTRLTVT.

The chain joins TRBV29-1 to TRBJ2-7; 7 nucleotides match TRBD1. Per germline, CDR1 SQVTM and CDR2 ANQGSEA. V was clipped by 7 bases and J by 2 bases; unmatched bases: 5. The CDR3 length is 12 residues. The CDR3 nucleotides read TGCAGCGCTTGGGACAGCACCTACGAGCAGTACTTC. It encodes CSAWDSTYEQYF.

The rearrangement joins TRBV4-2 to TRBJ1-5; tentative D call: TRBD1 (5 bases). The CDR3 is made up of 16 amino acids. From germline, CDR1 is LGHNA and CDR2 YNFKEQ. The V end lost 0 bases, the J end lost 2 bases, and 11 bases lay between the germline ends. The CDR3 nucleotides read TGTGCCAGCAGCCAAGAGGGGCAAGGGCGCAATCAGCCCCAGCATTTT. Translated, it gives CASSQEGQGRNQPQHF.

The genes are TRBV15 and TRBJ2-1; tentatively, D is TRBD2 (5 bases). The CDR3 covers 16 residues. Germline CDR1 LNHNV, CDR2 YYDKDF (reference sequence). Trimming shortened V by 1 base and J by 1 base, and 11 bases separated the two germline ends. The DNA of the CDR3 is TGTGCCACCAGCAGAGGTCTCGGGGTTTCCTACAATGAGCAGTTCTTC. Protein product: CATSRGLGVSYNEQFF.

The rearrangement joins TRBV30 to TRBJ1-1; D possibly corresponds to TRBD1 (6 bases). The V gene's germline CDR1 is GTSNPN and CDR2 SVGIG (reference sequence). V was trimmed by 5 bases and J by 1 base, leaving 23 bases between them. This CDR3 contains 17 residues. The CDR3 sequence: CAWSESSGQHANTEAFF. In DNA form, the CDR3 reads TGTGCCTGGTCTGAATCCTCAGGACAGCATGCGAACACTGAAGCTTTCTTT. Together with reference TRBV30 and TRBJ1-1, the CDR3 gives the full variable domain: SQTIHQWPATLVQPVGSPLSLECTVEGTSNPNLYWYRQAAGRGLQLLFYSVGIGQISSEVPQNLSASRPQDRQFILSSKKLLLSDSGFYLCAWSESSGQHANTEAFFGQGTRLTVV.

The gene calls are TRBV30 and TRBJ2-4; 14 nucleotides line up with TRBD2. Germline CDR1 and CDR2: GTSNPN and SVGIG (reference sequence). V was pared by 3 bases and J by 10 bases, with 8 bases of the junction left unmatched. The CDR3 has 15 amino acids. The CDR3 DNA reads TGTGCCTGGAGCGAGACCGGGACTAGCGGGAGAATTCAGTACTTC. This encodes CAWSETGTSGRIQYF.

The chain has TRBV20-1 and TRBJ1-3; TRBD1 aligns across 8 bases. Germline values: CDR1 DFQATT, CDR2 SNEGSKA (reference sequence). V was pared by 7 bases and J by 4 bases, with 9 bases of the junction left unmatched. CDR3 size: 14 residues. The DNA of the CDR3 is TGCAGTGTTGCAATCCAGGGGGCGGGAAACACCATATATTTT. Translated: CSVAIQGAGNTIYF.

Here the CDR3 reads CASSARPGTDYGYTF. The CDR3 bases are TGTGCCAGCAGCGCTCGACCCGGGACAGACTATGGCTACACCTTC. The rearrangement uses TRBV9 and TRBJ1-2, with 7 bases aligning to TRBD1. The CDR3 runs to 15 residues. Germline V gene sequence: CDR1 SGDLS, CDR2 YYNGEE. The V segment lost 3 bases and the J segment 3 bases; nucleotides outside the gene matches: 8. Drawing the rest from reference TRBV9 and TRBJ1-2, the complete variable domain is DSGVTQTPKHLITATGQRVTLRCSPRSGDLSVYWYQQSLDQGLQFLIQYYNGEERAKGNILERFSAQQFPDLHSELNLSSLELGDSALYFCASSARPGTDYGYTFGSGTRLTVV.

The chain combines TRBV12-3 or TRBV12-4 with TRBJ2-5, with 8 bases aligning to TRBD2. This CDR3 comprises 15 residues. The J segment lost 2 bases and the V segment lost 5 bases, leaving 7 bases of the junction unmatched. CDR3 sequence reads: CASSPRVAGQETQYF. The DNA of the CDR3 is TGTGCCAGCAGTCCCCGGGTAGCGGGGCAAGAGACCCAGTACTTC.